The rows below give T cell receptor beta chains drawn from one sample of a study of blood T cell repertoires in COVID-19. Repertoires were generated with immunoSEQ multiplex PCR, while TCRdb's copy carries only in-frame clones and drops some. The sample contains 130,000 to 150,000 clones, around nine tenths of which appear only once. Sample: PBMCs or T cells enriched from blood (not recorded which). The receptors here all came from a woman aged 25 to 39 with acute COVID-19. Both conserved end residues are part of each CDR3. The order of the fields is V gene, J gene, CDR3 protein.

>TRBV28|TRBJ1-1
CASSLWGQGADEAFF
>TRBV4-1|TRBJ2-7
CASSLSTRHEQYF
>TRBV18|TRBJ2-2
CASSPRLASGTTTNTGELFF
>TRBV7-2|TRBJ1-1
CASSWGSGTGNTEAFF
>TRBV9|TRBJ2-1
CASSALGLADYNEQFF
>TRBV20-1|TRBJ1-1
CSARANTEAFF
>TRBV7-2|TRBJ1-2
CAGRRTGSGVYGYTF
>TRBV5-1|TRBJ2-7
CASSLGGLAGAYEQYF
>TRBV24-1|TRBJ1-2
CATSDTGTEGYYGYTF
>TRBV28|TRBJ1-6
CASSLRQYNSPLHF
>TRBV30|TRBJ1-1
CAWSVRLTSEAFF
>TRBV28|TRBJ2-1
CASSFHSGRSDYNEQFF
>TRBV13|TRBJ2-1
CASSSVGTGNEQFF
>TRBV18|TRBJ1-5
CASSPLGGTAQPQHF
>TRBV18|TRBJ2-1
CASKGTAGEARIVRNEQFF
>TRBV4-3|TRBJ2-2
CASSQELGGTGELFF
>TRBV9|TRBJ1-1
CASSVANLNTEAFF
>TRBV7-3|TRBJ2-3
CASSLTGGLTDTQYF
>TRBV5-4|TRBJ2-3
CASSLASGTDTQYF
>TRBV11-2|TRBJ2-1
CASSLGTSGWSSYNEQFF
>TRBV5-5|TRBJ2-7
CASSLDRVQVEYF
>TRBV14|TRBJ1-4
CASSPQIGEKLFF
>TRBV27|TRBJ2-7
CASSFDRTGAYEQYF
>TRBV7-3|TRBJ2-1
CASSQTSLDEQFF
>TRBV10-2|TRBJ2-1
CASSESILAGEQFF
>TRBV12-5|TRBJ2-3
CASGLSPEGQDTQYF
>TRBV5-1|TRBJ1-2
CASSLAEGSRYGYTF
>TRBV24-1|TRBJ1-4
CATPGSDEKLFF